This T cell receptor (beta chain) was identified in a study of blood T cell repertoires in COVID-19. Study information: The study drew acute and convalescent COVID-19 samples from the United States, Italy and Spain. Sources were T cells, B-cell-depleted T cells, or PBMCs; the material itself was cDNA or gDNA.

There are 16 residues in the CDR3. V trimming: 5 bases; J trimming: 5 bases; junction bases outside the gene matches: 14. Per germline, CDR1 SEHNR and CDR2 FQNEAQ (reference sequence). Measured with immunoSEQ multiplex PCR; TCRdb has only the in-frame clones, and not every one. The table lists 150,000 to 200,000 clones, about nine tenths of them singletons. This clone has a handful of counts. The sequence was collected from a man between 50 and 59 years old with acute or convalescent COVID-19. The sequencing input was peripheral blood. V and J are TRBV7-9 and TRBJ1-2; 7 nucleotides match TRBD1. CDR3: CASSPSGGSGFYGYTF. CDR3 DNA: TGTGCCAGCAGCCCCTCAGGGGGGAGCGGTTTTTATGGCTACACCTTC.